The rows below give T cell receptor beta chains drawn from one sample of a study of blood T cell repertoires in COVID-19. Produced via immunoSEQ multiplex PCR; TCRdb's table is partial and in-frame only. The sample carries 88,000 or so clones, around 85% recorded once. Sequencing was performed on peripheral blood. These receptors all come from a man aged 55 to 70 with acute or convalescent COVID-19. The conserved cysteine and the conserved F or W are not part of the CDR3 here. Clone size is stated in some rows and not others, as once, few, many or a class when expanded.

CDR3aa: ASSEGTSGRTDTQY; len: 14; v_gene: TRBV5-1; abundance: once; j_gene: TRBJ2-3
CDR3aa: ASSFQGGWTPEAF; len: 13; v_gene: TRBV6-5; abundance: few; j_gene: TRBJ1-1
CDR3aa: ASSISGTGSAGANVLT; len: 16; v_gene: TRBV19; abundance: -; j_gene: TRBJ2-6
CDR3aa: ASRRSGFGEKLF; len: 12; v_gene: TRBV6-6; abundance: -; j_gene: TRBJ1-4
CDR3aa: ASGSRDTGELF; len: 11; v_gene: TRBV10-1; abundance: -; j_gene: TRBJ2-2
CDR3aa: ASSLGQGNVEQY; len: 12; v_gene: TRBV7-2; abundance: few; j_gene: TRBJ2-7
CDR3aa: ATSASDRGPGTQY; len: 13; v_gene: TRBV24-1; abundance: -; j_gene: TRBJ2-5
CDR3aa: ASSLAGTGVHSPLH; len: 14; v_gene: TRBV7-2; abundance: -; j_gene: TRBJ1-6
CDR3aa: ASSSYRGTGQETQY; len: 14; v_gene: TRBV7-9; abundance: -; j_gene: TRBJ2-5
CDR3aa: AWSVGRNTEAF; len: 11; v_gene: TRBV30; abundance: -; j_gene: TRBJ1-1
CDR3aa: ASSLGAQGYNSPLH; len: 14; v_gene: TRBV7-2; abundance: -; j_gene: TRBJ1-6
CDR3aa: ASSPLAGDSYEQY; len: 13; v_gene: TRBV4-3; abundance: -; j_gene: TRBJ2-7